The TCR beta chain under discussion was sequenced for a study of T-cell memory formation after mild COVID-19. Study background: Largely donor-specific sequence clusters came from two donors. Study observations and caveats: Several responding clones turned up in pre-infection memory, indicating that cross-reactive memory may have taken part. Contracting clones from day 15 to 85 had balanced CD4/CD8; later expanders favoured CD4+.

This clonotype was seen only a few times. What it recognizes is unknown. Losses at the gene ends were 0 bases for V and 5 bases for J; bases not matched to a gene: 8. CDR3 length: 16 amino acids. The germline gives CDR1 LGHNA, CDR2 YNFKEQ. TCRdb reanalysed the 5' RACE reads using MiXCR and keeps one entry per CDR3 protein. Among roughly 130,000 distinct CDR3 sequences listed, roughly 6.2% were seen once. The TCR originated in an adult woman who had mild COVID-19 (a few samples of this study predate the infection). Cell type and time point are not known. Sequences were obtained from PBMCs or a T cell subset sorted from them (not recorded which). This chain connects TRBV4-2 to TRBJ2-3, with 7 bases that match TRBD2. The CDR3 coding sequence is TGTGCCAGCAGCCAAGATAGGGCGGGAGCTAGAGATACGCAGTATTTT. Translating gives CASSQDRAGARDTQYF.